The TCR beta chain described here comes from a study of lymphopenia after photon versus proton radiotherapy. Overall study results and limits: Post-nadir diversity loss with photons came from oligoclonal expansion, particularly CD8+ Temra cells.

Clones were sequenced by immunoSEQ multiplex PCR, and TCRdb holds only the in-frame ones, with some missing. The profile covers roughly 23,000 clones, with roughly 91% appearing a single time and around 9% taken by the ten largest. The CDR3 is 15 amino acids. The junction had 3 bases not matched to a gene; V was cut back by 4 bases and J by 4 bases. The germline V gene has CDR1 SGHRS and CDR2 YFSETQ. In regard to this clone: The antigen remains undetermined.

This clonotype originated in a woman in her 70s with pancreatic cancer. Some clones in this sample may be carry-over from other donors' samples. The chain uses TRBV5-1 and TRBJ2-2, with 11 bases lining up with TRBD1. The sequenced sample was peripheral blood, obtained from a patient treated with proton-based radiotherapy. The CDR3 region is CASSTGQGGTGELFF. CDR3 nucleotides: TGCGCCAGCAGCACGGGACAGGGGGGCACCGGGGAGCTGTTTTTT.